These 19 T cell receptor beta chains came from one sample sequenced in a study of identical twins. MiXCR, applied by TCRdb to the 5' RACE reads, yields one record per CDR3 protein. The sample records hundreds of thousands of distinct CDR3 sequences, about 12% being singletons. In addition, the sample was reused for a study of yellow fever vaccine responses in identical twins.

Sequenced: PBMCs. Receptors were obtained from a woman between 18 and 30 years old in good health.

This clonotype appeared a few times. The chain uses TRBV5-6 and TRBJ2-7; 8 bases are a match to TRBD2. Trimming at V came to 5 bases and at J to 6 bases, leaving 10 bases not matched to a gene. The CDR3 loop spans 14 amino acids. Per germline, CDR1 SGHDT and CDR2 YYEEEE. The CDR3 protein is CASRERGGFLEQYF. The CDR3 DNA sequence: TGTGCCAGCAGGGAACGGGGGGGTTTCCTCGAGCAGTACTTC.

The chain joins TRBV5-1 to TRBJ1-1; the D gene is possibly TRBD1 (6 bases). V lost 4 bases and J 10 bases, leaving 23 bases between the germline ends. This CDR3 is 15 amino acids long. In germline, CDR1 is SGHRS, CDR2 YFSETQ. Here the CDR3 reads CASSQSLGGGKVAFF. The CDR3 nucleotides read TGCGCCAGCAGCCAAAGTCTGGGGGGCGGTAAGGTAGCTTTCTTT.

This clonotype came up a few times. This chain links TRBV20-1 with TRBJ2-3; 7 bases align to TRBD2. The V gene end was trimmed by 2 bases and the J gene end by 2 bases; junction bases not matched to a gene: 7. The CDR3 contains 15 residues. Per the germline V gene, CDR1 is DFQATT and CDR2 is SNEGSKA (reference sequence). For the CDR3, the DNA is TGCAGTGCTAGAAGGCTGGGGGGGGACACAGATACGCAGTATTTT. It specifies CSARRLGGDTDTQYF.

This clonotype turned up a few times. V usage is TRBV7-9 and J usage is TRBJ1-2, with TRBD1 matching over 8 bases. J was trimmed by 14 bases and V by 1 base; bases with no gene match: 3. CDR3 length: 11 amino acids. Germline assignment: CDR1 SEHNR and CDR2 FQNEAQ (reference sequence). The CDR3 DNA follows: TGTGCCAGCAGCTTAGTACAGGGGGAAACCTTC. This codes for CASSLVQGETF.

This clonotype has a handful of counts. The CDR3 is CATKWGVNQPQHF. Written as DNA, the CDR3 is TGTGCCACCAAGTGGGGTGTCAATCAGCCCCAGCATTTT. The chain couples TRBV6-1 to TRBJ1-5; D remains ambiguous. Between the trimmed V and J ends, which lost 10 bases and 3 bases, there was a span of 13 bases. Germline V lookup: CDR1 MNHNS, CDR2 SASEGT. This CDR3 contains 13 residues.

This clonotype was recorded a few times. The chain recombines TRBV24-1 with TRBJ1-5; D is unclear. The V end lost 9 bases, the J end lost 5 bases, and 7 bases lay between the germline ends. Germline V gene data show CDR1 as KGHDR and CDR2 as SFDVKD. The CDR3 sequence is 11 residues long. The CDR3 sequence is CATGRDQPQHF. The DNA of the CDR3 is TGTGCCACCGGTCGCGATCAGCCCCAGCATTTT.

This clonotype was seen a few times. The V and J genes are TRBV20-1 and TRBJ2-3; 9 nucleotides align to TRBD2. The CDR3 has 15 residues. Germline CDR1 and CDR2: DFQATT and SNEGSKA (reference sequence). The V and J ends lost 3 bases and 4 bases, in that order; junction bases with no gene match: 8. The CDR3 bases are TGCAGTGCTAGGACCACTAGCGGGTTTTCAGATACGCAGTATTTT. This encodes CSARTTSGFSDTQYF.

V is TRBV7-6 and J is TRBJ1-4; possibly TRBD1 for D (6 bases). This CDR3 region has 15 residues. Germline V gene sequence: CDR1 SGHVS, CDR2 FNYEAQ. Trimming stripped 4 bases from V and 7 bases from J, with 16 bases between. This CDR3 reads CASSSRGLWVEKLFF. The CDR3 region has the DNA TGTGCCAGCAGCTCCAGGGGCCTATGGGTTGAAAAACTGTTTTTT.

The genes are TRBV20-1 and TRBJ2-7; TRBD2 might be the D (6 bases). Trimming pared 0 bases from V and 0 bases from J, leaving 21 bases between. CDR3 length: 18 amino acids. The germline V gene has CDR1 DFQATT and CDR2 SNEGSKA (reference sequence). CDR3 bases: TGCAGTGCTAGAGATCAAAAATTAGCGGACCTGAGCTCCTACGAGCAGTACGTC. Amino acids: CSARDQKLADLSSYEQYV.

The chain couples TRBV20-1 to TRBJ2-6; D is unclear. CDR1 and CDR2 (germline): DFQATT, SNEGSKA (reference sequence). The CDR3 is made up of 13 amino acids. The V and J ends lost 3 bases and 2 bases respectively, with 5 bases between them. The CDR3 nucleotides are TGCAGTGCTAGGGTTACTGGGGCCAACGTCCTGACTTTC. It specifies CSARVTGANVLTF.

There are a few counts of this clonotype. The chain combines TRBV20-1 with TRBJ2-2, with TRBD2 as a possible D gene (6 bases). The CDR3 is 15 amino acids. Germline V lookup: CDR1 DFQATT, CDR2 SNEGSKA (reference sequence). The germline V and J ends were trimmed by 1 base and 5 bases, with 14 bases remaining between them. The CDR3 sequence is CSARAGVLRTGELFF. For the CDR3, the DNA is TGCAGTGCTAGAGCGGGGGTTCTACGGACCGGGGAGCTGTTTTTT.

This clonotype was observed a few times. This sequence joins TRBV14 and TRBJ2-7; a possible D gene is TRBD2 (5 bases). CDR1 SGHDN and CDR2 FVKESK come from the germline V gene. There are 13 residues in the CDR3. V was clipped by 0 bases and J by 3 bases, with 6 bases between them. DNA for the CDR3: TGTGCCAGCAGCCAAGAAGCGGTCTACGAGCAGTACTTC. Protein sequence: CASSQEAVYEQYF.

This clonotype occurred many times. The rearrangement links TRBV25-1 to TRBJ1-3, with unresolved D. CDR1 is MGHDK and CDR2 is SYGVNS in the germline V gene. This CDR3 spans 14 amino acids. With 1 base removed from V and 0 bases from J, the gap between germline ends came to 4 bases. The CDR3 coding sequence is TGTGCCAGCAGTGAATCGGTCTCTGGAAACACCATATATTTT. Translation: CASSESVSGNTIYF.

This chain links TRBV7-2 with TRBJ1-2; a weak D match, TRBD1 (6 bases). V lost 5 bases and J lost 2, with 18 bases in between. The CDR3 has 16 residues. CDR1 and CDR2 (germline): SGHTA, FQGNSA. CDR3 nucleotides: TGTGCCAGCAGCCAATCACAACGGACAGCCAACTATGGCTACACCTTC. Its protein product is CASSQSQRTANYGYTF.

The CDR3 region has the DNA TGCAGTGCTAGAGCGGGGACTAGCGGGAGATTTATCAATGAGCAGTTCTTC. It is translated as CSARAGTSGRFINEQFF. The chain has TRBV20-1 and TRBJ2-1; 14 bases line up with TRBD2. Trimming removed 1 base from V and 6 bases from J; junction bases left unmatched: 8. The CDR3 length is 17 residues. CDR1 and CDR2 (germline): DFQATT, SNEGSKA (reference sequence).

This clonotype was picked up a small number of times. This sequence joins TRBV3-1 and TRBJ2-1, with 9 positions matching TRBD2. The CDR3 contains 15 residues. Germline assignment: CDR1 LGHDT and CDR2 YNNKEL (reference sequence). V trimming: 4 bases; J trimming: 9 bases; junction bases outside the gene matches: 10. CDR3 coding DNA: TGTGCCAGCAGCCTCGGGGCGGGGGGGCGACGTGAGCAGTTCTTC. This encodes CASSLGAGGRREQFF.

The CDR3 DNA is TGTGCCAGCAGCAAAGTGGGTGGTCGGCACGCAGATACGCAGTATTTT. Protein product: CASSKVGGRHADTQYF. The gene calls are TRBV21-1 and TRBJ2-3. TRBV21-1 is given as a pseudogene. CDR3 length: 16 residues.

This clonotype turned up a few times. V and J are TRBV5-1 and TRBJ2-1; D not certain. Per the germline V gene, CDR1 is SGHRS and CDR2 is YFSETQ. CDR3 size: 15 residues. Trimming took off 6 bases at V and 5 bases at J, with 18 bases between the two ends. The CDR3 loop is CASTARLQTNNEQFF. In DNA, the CDR3 is TGCGCCAGCACTGCCCGACTGCAGACAAACAATGAGCAGTTCTTC.

This clonotype was observed a few times. The chain links TRBV14 to TRBJ2-3, with TRBD2 matching over 11 bases. This CDR3 is 14 amino acids long. After removal of 5 bases from V and 4 bases from J, the junction contained 2 bases not matched to a gene. The germline gives CDR1 SGHDN, CDR2 FVKESK. The CDR3 bases are TGTGCCAGCAGCATAGCGGGAGGGTCAGATACGCAGTATTTT. This translates into CASSIAGGSDTQYF.